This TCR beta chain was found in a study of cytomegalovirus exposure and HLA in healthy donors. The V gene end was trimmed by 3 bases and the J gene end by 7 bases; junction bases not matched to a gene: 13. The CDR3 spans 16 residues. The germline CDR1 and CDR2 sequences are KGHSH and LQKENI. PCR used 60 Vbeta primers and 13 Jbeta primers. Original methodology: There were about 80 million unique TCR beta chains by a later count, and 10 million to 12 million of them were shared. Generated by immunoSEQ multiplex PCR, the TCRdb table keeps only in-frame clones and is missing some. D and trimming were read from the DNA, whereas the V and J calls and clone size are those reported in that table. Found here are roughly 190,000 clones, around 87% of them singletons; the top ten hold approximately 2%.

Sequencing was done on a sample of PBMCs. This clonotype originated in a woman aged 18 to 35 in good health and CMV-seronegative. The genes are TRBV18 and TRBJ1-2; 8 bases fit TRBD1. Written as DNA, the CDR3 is TGTGCCAGCTCACCGCCAAACCCGACAGGGGAAAGTGGCTACACCTTC. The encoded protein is CASSPPNPTGESGYTF. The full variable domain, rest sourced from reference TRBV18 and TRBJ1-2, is NAGVMQNPRHLVRRRGQEARLRCSPMKGHSHVYWYRQLPEEGLKFMVYLQKENIIDESGMPKERFSAEFPKEGPSILRIQQVVRGDSAAYFCASSPPNPTGESGYTFGSGTRLTVV.